Listed below are T cell receptor beta chains from one sample, sequenced in a study of blood T cell repertoires in COVID-19. Clones were sequenced by immunoSEQ multiplex PCR, and TCRdb holds only the in-frame ones, with some missing. The table has 74,000 or so clones, roughly nine tenths seen once. The sample was peripheral blood. Source of these receptors: a man aged 50 to 60 with active COVID-19. Each CDR3 is given with its conserved first and last residue. A D gene is named only where the DNA matches it firmly. Size values are once, few and many counts, or a class for expanded clones, and some rows have none.

.	TRBV6-5	TRBJ1-5	.	TGTGCCAGCAGTAAGGGGGGGCAGGGTCAGCCCCAGCATTTT	CASSKGGQGQPQHF
TRBD1	TRBV3-1/TRBV3-2	TRBJ2-3	once	TGTGCCAGCAGTCGACAGGGGAATACGCAGTATTTT	CASSRQGNTQYF
.	TRBV4-3	TRBJ2-7	.	TGCGCCAGCAGCCAAACGAGGGACTACGAGCAGTACTTC	CASSQTRDYEQYF
.	TRBV9	TRBJ1-2	.	TGTGCCAGCAGGAGCAGACAGGACTCCAACTATGGCTACACCTTC	CASRSRQDSNYGYTF
.	TRBV5-6	TRBJ2-3	.	TGTGCCAGCAGCCGGGACCTTGGGGCAGGGGGGACAGATACGCAGTATTTT	CASSRDLGAGGTDTQYF
.	TRBV4-1	TRBJ2-7	.	TGCGCCAGCAGCCAAAACACAGGTACCTACGAGCAGTACTTC	CASSQNTGTYEQYF
TRBD2	TRBV4-1	TRBJ2-1	.	TGCGCCAGCAGCCAACTAGCGGCAAGCTCCTACAATGAGCAGTTCTTC	CASSQLAASSYNEQFF
.	TRBV6-5	TRBJ1-2	.	TGTGCCAGCAAACCGACAGATATCTATGGCTACACCTTC	CASKPTDIYGYTF
TRBD1	TRBV9	TRBJ2-5	.	TGTGCCAGCAGCGTAGACCTGACAGGGGAAGAGACCCAGTACTTC	CASSVDLTGEETQYF
.	TRBV9	TRBJ2-2	.	TGTGCCAGCAGCGTCTGGGGGCCCACCGGGGAGCTGTTTTTT	CASSVWGPTGELFF
TRBD2	TRBV6-5	TRBJ2-1	.	TGTGCCAGCAGTTTAAGGACTAGCGGGGTCTCATATGAGCAGTTCTTC	CASSLRTSGVSYEQFF
.	TRBV6-5	TRBJ1-1	.	TGTGCCAGCAGCTCAACGCAGGTCTTGAACACTGAAGCTTTCTTT	CASSSTQVLNTEAFF
.	TRBV12-3/TRBV12-4	TRBJ2-1	.	TGTGCCAGCAGTTTCGGACTGAAGCAGTTCTTC	CASSFGLKQFF
TRBD1	TRBV5-6	TRBJ1-3	.	TGTGCCAGCAGCCCCACAGGGGTTCTAAACACCATATATTTT	CASSPTGVLNTIYF
.	TRBV11-2	TRBJ1-1	.	TGTGCCAGCAGCTCAGGGATCCTAACTGAAGCTTTCTTT	CASSSGILTEAFF
.	TRBV25-1	TRBJ1-2	.	TGTGCCAGCAGTGAATTTGGACAATCCGGCTATGGCTACACCTTC	CASSEFGQSGYGYTF
TRBD2	TRBV5-1	TRBJ2-1	.	TGCGCCAGCAGCTTCTTTCGGACTAGCGGGGTCTACAATGAGCAGTTCTTC	CASSFFRTSGVYNEQFF
TRBD1	TRBV30	TRBJ2-1	.	TGTGCCTGGACCGGGACAGGGTTCTACAATGAGCAGTTCTTC	CAWTGTGFYNEQFF
TRBD1	TRBV19	TRBJ1-1	.	TGTGCCAGTGGACACTCGACAGGGGTTACTGAAGCTTTCTTT	CASGHSTGVTEAFF
.	TRBV5-1	TRBJ1-1	.	TGCGCCAGCAGCCCGGACACGACAGAGAACACTGAAGCTTTCTTT	CASSPDTTENTEAFF